Following are 21 T cell receptor beta chains from one sample sequenced in a study of blood T cells in healthy people across ages. PCR was performed a second time for about 7 to 11 cycles using a sample-barcoded 5' primer and a J-beta primer mix. TCRdb independently ran MiXCR on the 5' RACE reads; one entry per CDR3 protein. This table has about 1.4 million distinct CDR3 sequences, roughly 64% appearing once. What was sequenced was blood. These receptors all come from a man aged 18 to 29 in good health.

The chain combines TRBV3-1 with TRBJ2-7; D is unclear. V lost 2 bases and J 2 bases, leaving 13 bases between the germline ends. Germline CDR1 reads LGHDT; CDR2 reads YNNKEL (reference sequence). There are 15 residues in the CDR3. CDR3 region: CASSQLAQNTYEQYF. CDR3 coding DNA: TGTGCCAGCAGCCAACTGGCACAGAACACCTACGAGCAGTACTTC.

This clonotype was found a few times. This chain connects TRBV9 to TRBJ1-1; D remains ambiguous. The germline V gene encodes CDR1 SGDLS and CDR2 YYNGEE. Trimming removed 3 bases from V and 0 bases from J, with 15 bases in between. This CDR3 is 16 amino acids long. In DNA form, the CDR3 reads TGTGCCAGCAGCGCCGTTTCCGGAGTTTTGAACACTGAAGCTTTCTTT. It translates to CASSAVSGVLNTEAFF.

The V call is TRBV4-2, the J call TRBJ1-2; D remains ambiguous. Between the trimmed V and J ends, which lost 3 bases and 4 bases, there was a span of 12 bases. CDR1 is LGHNA and CDR2 is YNFKEQ in the germline V gene. The CDR3 totals 14 residues. This CDR3 reads CASSHSDGIYGYTF. In DNA, the CDR3 is TGTGCCAGCAGCCACTCTGACGGGATCTATGGCTACACCTTC.

The J gene is TRBJ2-7, the V gene TRBV2; D possibly corresponds to TRBD1 (5 bases). The J call may be faulty, since TRBJ2-5 better matches the DNA end. The V gene's germline CDR1 is SNHLY and CDR2 FYNNEI. The CDR3 runs to 13 residues. This CDR3 is CASSGQPGETQYF. In nucleotides, the CDR3 is TGTGCCAGCAGTGGACAGCCCGGGGAGACCCAGTACTTC.

J is TRBJ2-1 and V is TRBV4-1; weak D call: TRBD1 (7 bases). This CDR3 has 14 residues. In germline, CDR1 is MGHRA, CDR2 YSYEKL. Trimming shortened V by 5 bases and J by 13 bases, and 21 bases separated the two germline ends. DNA of the CDR3: TGCGCCAGCAGCGTTAGACAGGGAGGTGAGACCCAGTTCTTC. It is translated as CASSVRQGGETQFF.

V usage is TRBV20-1 and J usage is TRBJ1-4; 7 bases fit TRBD1. The CDR3 runs 15 residues. Trimming cost V 1 base and J 4 bases; bases outside gene matches: 6. CDR1 DFQATT and CDR2 SNEGSKA come from the germline V gene (reference sequence). CDR3 DNA: TGCAGTGCTAGAGGCCAGGGGGTCGTTAATGAAAAACTGTTTTTT. It codes for CSARGQGVVNEKLFF.

V usage is TRBV7-2 and J usage is TRBJ2-4; 10 positions agree with TRBD1. The DNA end lines up better with TRBJ2-7; the J call may be wrong. The germline CDR1 and CDR2 sequences are SGHTA and FQGNSA. There are 16 residues in the CDR3. In DNA, the CDR3 is TGTGCCAGCAGCTCCGCCGGGACAGGGGCCCCCTACGAGCAGTACTTC. Its translation: CASSSAGTGAPYEQYF.

The rearrangement uses TRBV19 and TRBJ2-5; D is possibly TRBD2 (6 bases). The CDR3 is made up of 16 amino acids. The V gene lost 5 bases and the J gene lost 11 bases, with 27 bases spanning the gap. From germline, CDR1 is LNHDA and CDR2 SQIVND (reference sequence). The CDR3 loop reads CASSGVLGEVGDEQYF. CDR3 nucleotides: TGTGCCAGTAGTGGGGTTTTGGGGGAGGTGGGCGATGAGCAGTACTTC.

This clonotype showed up just a few times. This rearrangement joins TRBV11-2 to TRBJ2-1, with D unresolved. Germline values: CDR1 SGHAT, CDR2 FQNNGV. The CDR3 spans 13 residues. Trimming left V 2 bases short and J 7 bases short, with 9 bases between. The CDR3 is CASSLYRNNEQFF. The CDR3 DNA follows: TGTGCCAGCAGCTTATACCGGAATAATGAGCAGTTCTTC.

The J gene is TRBJ2-4, the V gene TRBV6-6, with D unresolved. CDR3 length: 17 amino acids. CDR1 MNHNY and CDR2 SVGAGI come from the germline V gene (reference sequence). Trimming cost V 8 bases and J 0 bases, with 20 bases left between them. The CDR3 spells CASRSRPALKAKNIQYF. In DNA form, the CDR3 reads TGTGCCAGCCGCTCGCGTCCCGCACTTAAAGCCAAAAACATTCAGTACTTC.

The rearrangement joins TRBV7-2 to TRBJ2-1, with D possibly TRBD2 on 6 matching bases. The germline V gene encodes CDR1 SGHTA and CDR2 FQGNSA. V gave up 7 bases and J gave up 8 bases, with 18 bases separating them. This CDR3 has 14 amino acids. Here the CDR3 reads CASNRWEATDEQFF. Written as DNA, the CDR3 is TGTGCCAGCAACCGGTGGGAGGCTACGGATGAGCAGTTCTTC.

This clonotype was seen more than once but under ten times. The chain combines TRBV5-1 with TRBJ2-1, with D possibly TRBD2 on 6 matching bases. CDR3 length: 14 amino acids. Germline assignment: CDR1 SGHRS and CDR2 YFSETQ. Trimming cost V 5 bases and J 0 bases, with 9 bases left between them. The CDR3 DNA follows: TGCGCCAGCAGTGGGCGGGACTCCTACAATGAGCAGTTCTTC. Protein: CASSGRDSYNEQFF.

This clonotype was counted a few times. V and J are TRBV6-5 and TRBJ2-3; 10 bases line up with TRBD2. Germline-derived CDR1 and CDR2 are MNHEY and SVGAGI. The CDR3 covers 14 residues. The V and J ends lost 6 bases and 8 bases, in that order; junction bases with no gene match: 8. CDR3 DNA: TGTGCCAGCAGCACCAGCGGGAGGGCTGGTACGCAGTATTTT. As protein: CASSTSGRAGTQYF.

The CDR3 nucleotides read TGTGCCAGCAGCACTAGACAGGGAAAGAACACCGGGGAGCTGTTTTTT. It encodes CASSTRQGKNTGELFF. The chain recombines TRBV11-2 with TRBJ2-2; 7 nucleotides agree with TRBD1. This CDR3 contains 16 residues. With V trimmed by 5 bases and J by 1 base, 7 bases remained unmatched. Germline-derived CDR1 and CDR2 are SGHAT and FQNNGV. The entire variable domain, with the rest obtained from reference TRBV11-2 and TRBJ2-2, is as follows: EAGVAQSPRYKIIEKRQSVAFWCNPISGHATLYWYQQILGQGPKLLIQFQNNGVVDDSQLPKDRFSAERLKGVDSTLKIQPAKLEDSAVYLCASSTRQGKNTGELFFGEGSRLTVL.

At least ten counts were recorded for this clonotype. This sequence joins TRBV12-3 or TRBV12-4 and TRBJ2-5; 13 bases are a match to TRBD2. V shed 5 bases and J 5 bases; nucleotides not matched to a gene: 5. The CDR3 contains 15 residues. The DNA of the CDR3 is TGTGCCAGCAGTCCTGGACTAGCGGGAGATGAGACCCAGTACTTC. Protein: CASSPGLAGDETQYF.

This chain connects TRBV20-1 to TRBJ2-5, with 14 bases identical to TRBD2. The DNA end is a closer match to TRBJ2-7, so the J assignment may be wrong. Germline V gene sequence: CDR1 DFQATT, CDR2 SNEGSKA (reference sequence). The CDR3 is 16 amino acids. CDR3: CSASAPTSGRAYEQYF. The CDR3 coding sequence is TGCAGTGCTAGCGCCCCGACTAGCGGGAGGGCCTACGAGCAGTACTTC.

The chain joins TRBV24-1 to TRBJ2-3; 9 bases match TRBD1. The CDR3 is 15 residues long. Unmatched junction bases numbered 6, after V lost 7 bases and J lost 2 bases. The V gene's germline CDR1 is KGHDR and CDR2 SFDVKD. The CDR3 DNA sequence: TGTGCCACCAGCGGGACAGGGCTCCCCACAGATACGCAGTATTTT. It translates to CATSGTGLPTDTQYF.

V is TRBV6-2 or TRBV6-3 and J is TRBJ2-5; possibly TRBD2 for D (6 bases). The CDR3 is 16 amino acids. CDR1 and CDR2 from the germline V gene are MNHEY and SVGEGT. Trimming stripped 5 bases from V and 3 bases from J, with 19 bases between. CDR3 sequence: CASSGGEQGMEETQYF. In DNA, the CDR3 is TGTGCCAGCAGTGGCGGGGAACAAGGGATGGAAGAGACCCAGTACTTC.

The J gene is TRBJ1-2, the V gene TRBV5-1; maybe TRBD1 (5 bases). V lost 0 bases to trimming and J lost 5 bases, with 14 bases between them. Germline assignment: CDR1 SGHRS and CDR2 YFSETQ. The length of the CDR3 is 15 residues. The CDR3 DNA is TGCGCCAGCAGCTTGGGTCTCGGGACGGCATATGGCTACACCTTC. Translated: CASSLGLGTAYGYTF.

The rearrangement uses TRBV15 and TRBJ1-2; TRBD1 matches 10 bases. Germline V gives CDR1 LNHNV, CDR2 YYDKDF (reference sequence). Trimming at V came to 0 bases and at J to 1 base, leaving 11 bases not matched to a gene. There are 19 residues in the CDR3. CDR3 loop: CATSRDRGTGATYNYGYTF. CDR3 sequence (DNA): TGTGCCACCAGCAGAGATCGAGGGACAGGGGCGACCTATAACTATGGCTACACCTTC.

The CDR3 coding sequence is TGCAGTCACCGACTAGCGGGAGAATGGGAGACCCAGTACTTC. Amino acids: CSHRLAGEWETQYF. The chain links TRBV20-1 to TRBJ2-5, with 12 bases matching TRBD2. CDR3 length: 14 residues. With V trimmed by 8 bases and J by 5 bases, 9 bases remained unmatched. CDR1 and CDR2 (germline): DFQATT, SNEGSKA (reference sequence).